This is a list of T cell receptor beta chains from one sample in a study of T-cell memory formation after mild COVID-19. MiXCR, applied by TCRdb to the 5' RACE reads, yields one record per CDR3 protein. The sample includes about 58,000 distinct CDR3 sequences, 25% to 35% of them seen just once. The material sequenced was PBMCs or a T cell subset sorted from them (not recorded which). Receptors were obtained from a man younger than 35 who had mild COVID-19 (a few samples of this study predate the infection). Cell type and time point are not known. Each CDR3 is given with its conserved first and last residue. Fields, in order: D gene, clone size, V gene, J gene, CDR3 protein, CDR3 DNA. D genes are given only for firm matches. Size tells how often a clone was seen (once, few, many) or the class of an expanded clone, and some rows leave it out.

-,few,TRBV12-3/TRBV12-4,TRBJ1-2,CASTLDHFYGYTF,TGTGCCAGCACCCTGGACCATTTCTATGGCTACACCTTC
-,-,TRBV6-5,TRBJ2-7,CASSYFLGSNEQYF,TGTGCCAGCAGTTACTTTCTGGGGAGCAACGAGCAGTACTTC
TRBD2,many,TRBV4-1,TRBJ2-5,CASSQAWSGEFQETQYF,TGCGCCAGCAGCCAGGCATGGAGCGGGGAGTTCCAAGAGACCCAGTACTTC
TRBD1,many,TRBV7-9,TRBJ2-1,CASSLAGTGGSNEQFF,TGTGCCAGCAGCTTAGCCGGGACAGGGGGATCGAATGAGCAGTTCTTC
TRBD1,few,TRBV6-5,TRBJ2-5,CASSPDRGETQYF,TGTGCCAGCAGCCCTGACAGGGGGGAGACCCAGTACTTC
-,-,TRBV20-1,TRBJ2-7,CSARDDLAGPYEQYF,TGCAGTGCTAGAGATGATCTAGCAGGTCCCTACGAGCAGTACTTC
-,-,TRBV6-6,TRBJ1-2,CASRPGQTYGYTF,TGTGCCAGCAGGCCCGGTCAGACCTATGGCTACACCTTC
-,few,TRBV30,TRBJ2-7,CAWSGRGSSYEQYF,TGTGCCTGGAGTGGCCGCGGCAGCTCCTACGAGCAGTACTTC
-,-,TRBV29-1,TRBJ2-1,CSVNRDNEQFF,TGCAGCGTAAACAGGGACAATGAGCAGTTCTTC
-,few,TRBV7-6,TRBJ1-2,CASAPGPGSYGYTF,TGTGCCAGCGCCCCGGGACCCGGCAGCTATGGCTACACCTTC
TRBD2,-,TRBV6-5,TRBJ2-7,CASSSPAGYEQYF,TGTGCCAGCAGTTCCCCAGCGGGGTACGAGCAGTACTTC
TRBD1,-,TRBV15,TRBJ2-2,CATSNTGGSTGELFF,TGTGCCACCAGCAATACAGGGGGAAGCACCGGGGAGCTGTTTTTT
TRBD1,few,TRBV7-3,TRBJ2-1,CASSRTGMINEQFF,TGTGCCAGCAGTAGGACAGGGATGATTAATGAGCAGTTCTTC
-,-,TRBV4-1,TRBJ2-3,CASSPERGARDTQYF,TGCGCCAGCAGCCCCGAACGGGGGGCCCGTGATACGCAGTATTTT
TRBD2,many,TRBV2,TRBJ2-2,CASSTRLLAGANTGELFF,TGTGCCAGCAGCACCCGTCTCCTAGCGGGGGCGAACACCGGGGAGCTGTTTTTT
-,few,TRBV7-6,TRBJ2-1,CASSFSFSYNEQFF,TGTGCCAGCAGCTTCAGCTTCTCCTACAATGAGCAGTTCTTC
TRBD1,many,TRBV12-3/TRBV12-4,TRBJ2-3,CASSRTGGRTDTQYF,TGTGCCAGCAGTAGAACAGGGGGACGCACAGATACGCAGTATTTT
-,-,TRBV27,TRBJ1-5,CASSTDSHQPQHF,TGTGCCAGCAGTACGGACAGCCATCAGCCCCAGCATTTT
-,few,TRBV21-1,TRBJ2-2,CASSNSGENTGELFF,TGTGCCAGCAGCAACTCGGGGGAGAACACCGGGGAGCTGTTTTTT
-,few,TRBV5-6,TRBJ1-2,CASSDAGRTYGYTF,TGTGCCAGCAGCGACGCAGGGAGGACTTATGGCTACACCTTC
TRBD1,-,TRBV12-5,TRBJ2-7,CASGFMLAGGASHEQYF,TGTGCTAGTGGTTTCATGCTTGCAGGGGGCGCGAGCCACGAGCAGTACTTC
-,-,TRBV7-9,TRBJ2-5,CASSNGQSLQETQYF,TGTGCCAGCAGCAACGGACAGTCCCTCCAAGAGACCCAGTACTTC
TRBD2,few,TRBV3-1,TRBJ2-7,CASTETSGGSYEQYF,TGTGCCAGCACCGAAACTAGCGGGGGTTCCTACGAGCAGTACTTC
-,-,TRBV6-5,TRBJ2-3,CASSYSPGRNTDTQYF,TGTGCCAGCAGTTACTCGCCGGGACGGAACACAGATACGCAGTATTTT